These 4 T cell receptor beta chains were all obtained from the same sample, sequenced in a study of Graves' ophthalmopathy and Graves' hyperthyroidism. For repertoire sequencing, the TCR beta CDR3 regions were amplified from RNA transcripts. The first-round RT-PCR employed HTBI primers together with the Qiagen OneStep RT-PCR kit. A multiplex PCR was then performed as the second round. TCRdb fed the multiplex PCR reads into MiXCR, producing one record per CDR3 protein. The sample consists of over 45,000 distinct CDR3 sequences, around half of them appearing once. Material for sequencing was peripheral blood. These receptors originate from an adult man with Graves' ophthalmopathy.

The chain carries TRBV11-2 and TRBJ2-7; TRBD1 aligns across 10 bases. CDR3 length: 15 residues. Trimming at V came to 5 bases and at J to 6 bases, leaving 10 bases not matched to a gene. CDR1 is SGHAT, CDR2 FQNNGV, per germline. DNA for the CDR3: TGTGCCAGCAGCCTCTATTCCGGGACAGGGGCCGAGCAGTACTTC. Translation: CASSLYSGTGAEQYF.

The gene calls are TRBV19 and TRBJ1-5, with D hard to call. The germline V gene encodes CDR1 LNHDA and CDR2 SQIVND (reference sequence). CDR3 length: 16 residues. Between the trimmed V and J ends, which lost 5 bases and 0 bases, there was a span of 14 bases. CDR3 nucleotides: TGTGCCAGTAGTCGTATCGCATCCTATAGCAATCAGCCCCAGCATTTT. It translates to CASSRIASYSNQPQHF.

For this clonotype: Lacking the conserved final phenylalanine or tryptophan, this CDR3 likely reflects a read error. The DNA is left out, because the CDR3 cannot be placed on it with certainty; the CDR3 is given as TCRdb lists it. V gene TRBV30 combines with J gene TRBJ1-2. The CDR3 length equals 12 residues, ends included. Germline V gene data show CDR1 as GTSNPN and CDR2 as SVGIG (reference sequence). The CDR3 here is CAGGIEDYGYAL.

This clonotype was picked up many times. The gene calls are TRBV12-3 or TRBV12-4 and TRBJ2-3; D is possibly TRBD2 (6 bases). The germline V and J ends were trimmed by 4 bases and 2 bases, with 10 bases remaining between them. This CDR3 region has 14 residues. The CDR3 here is CASSWADYTDTQYF. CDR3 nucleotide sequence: TGTGCCAGCAGTTGGGCGGACTACACAGATACGCAGTATTTT.